The rows below give T cell receptor beta chains drawn from one sample of a study of cytomegalovirus exposure and HLA in healthy donors. Only in-frame clones appear in the TCRdb table, and some are missing; sequencing was by immunoSEQ multiplex PCR. The data show roughly 66,000 clones, with approximately 60% seen just once and 3% to 3.5% held by the top ten. The specimen sequenced was PBMCs. The receptors derive from a woman between 45 and 60 years old in good health and CMV-seronegative. Each CDR3 is given with its conserved first and last residue. Each record gives: V gene, D gene, clone size, J gene, CDR3 DNA, CDR3 protein. D genes are given only for firm matches. Not all rows give a size; the values are once, few, many and, for expanded clones, a class.

>TRBV5-1|-|-|TRBJ1-5
TGCGCCAGCAGCCCTGGACATTCTAGCAATCAGCCCCAGCATTTT
CASSPGHSSNQPQHF
>TRBV5-1|TRBD1|-|TRBJ2-7
TGCGCCAGCAGCTTGGGGACAGGGCATACCTACGAGCAGTACTTC
CASSLGTGHTYEQYF
>TRBV25-1|TRBD1|-|TRBJ1-1
TGTGCCAGCAGGGGACAGGGCAAAACTGAAGCTTTCTTT
CASRGQGKTEAFF
>TRBV29-1|-|-|TRBJ1-1
TGCAGCGTTGATAAAACAGGGAACACTGAAGCTTTCTTT
CSVDKTGNTEAFF
>TRBV7-9|-|-|TRBJ2-7
TGTGCCAGCAGCTTATCAGGCAGTACCTACGAGCAGTACTTC
CASSLSGSTYEQYF
>TRBV28|-|once|TRBJ1-5
TGTGCCAGCAGAGAATGGGGGCGCAATCAGCCCCAGCATTTT
CASREWGRNQPQHF
>TRBV4-1|TRBD1|-|TRBJ1-2
TGCGCCAGCTCCCGGGACAGGGAGAGACAGGTCTATGGCTACACCTTC
CASSRDRERQVYGYTF
>TRBV27|TRBD2|once|TRBJ2-7
TGTGCCAGCAGTCCCCAGCGGGAGACCACCTATCTCTCCGAGCAGTACTTC
CASSPQRETTYLSEQYF
>TRBV27|-|-|TRBJ1-5
TGTGCCAGCAGCGTCCCGGGTCAGCCCCAGCATTTT
CASSVPGQPQHF
>TRBV7-9|-|once|TRBJ1-1
TGTGCCAGCAGCTTAGCGTCTCAAGCTTATGCTTTCTTT
CASSLASQAYAFF
>TRBV6-6|-|-|TRBJ2-5
TGTGCCAGCAGCACAGGGAAGGCGGAGACCCAGTACTTC
CASSTGKAETQYF
>TRBV6-5|-|-|TRBJ1-1
TGTGCCAGCAGTTACTCGAACAGGCGACACACTGAAGCTTTCTTT
CASSYSNRRHTEAFF
>TRBV7-2|-|-|TRBJ1-1
TGTGCCAGCAGCTTAGTTTCGGGGAGGAACACTGAAGCTTTCTTT
CASSLVSGRNTEAFF
>TRBV6-5|TRBD2|-|TRBJ2-7
TGTGCCAGCAGTTACTCGATAGCGGGTGAGCAGTACTTC
CASSYSIAGEQYF
>TRBV7-8|-|-|TRBJ1-1
TGTGCCAGCAGCTTACATTACCGGGGGGACACTGAAGCTTTCTTT
CASSLHYRGDTEAFF
>TRBV7-3|-|-|TRBJ2-7
TGTGCCAGCAGCCGATCGGGACTTCTTTCCGACGAGCAGTACTTC
CASSRSGLLSDEQYF
>TRBV29-1|TRBD1|once|TRBJ1-3
TGCAGCGTTGACCAGGGGGACTCTGGAAACACCATATATTTT
CSVDQGDSGNTIYF
>TRBV29-1|-|few|TRBJ2-7
TGCAGCGCCGCGGCGGGGTTCGACGAGCAGTACTTC
CSAAAGFDEQYF
>TRBV18|TRBD1|few|TRBJ2-2
TGTGCCAGCTCACCCGGGACAGGGCGCACCGGGGAGCTGTTTTTT
CASSPGTGRTGELFF
>TRBV7-3|TRBD2|-|TRBJ2-1
TGTGCCAGCAGCAGGACTAGCGGGACTACCAATGAGCAGTTCTTC
CASSRTSGTTNEQFF
>TRBV10-2|TRBD1|-|TRBJ2-2
TGCGCCAGCAGCAGGGGGATCACCGGGGAGCTGTTTTTT
CASSRGITGELFF
>TRBV21-1|-|-|TRBJ2-7
TGTGCCAGCAGCAGCCCACAAGGAGCGGGGGGGTCTGGGACCTACGAGCAGTACTTC
CASSSPQGAGGSGTYEQYF
>TRBV4-1|TRBD1|-|TRBJ1-3
TGCGCCAGCAGTGGACAGGGGACCTTTTCGAACACCATATATTTT
CASSGQGTFSNTIYF
>TRBV19|TRBD2|few|TRBJ2-7
TGTGCCAGCAGTTTCGGGGAGGGCTACGAGCAGTACTTC
CASSFGEGYEQYF
>TRBV7-2|-|-|TRBJ1-2
TGTGCCAGCAGCCCCCAAGACGGGGGATGGTATGGCTACACCTTC
CASSPQDGGWYGYTF
>TRBV4-1|TRBD1|-|TRBJ1-5
TGCGCCAGCAGCCAGCGTAACACAGGGGGCCGCGGCAATCAGCCCCAGCATTTT
CASSQRNTGGRGNQPQHF
>TRBV6-5|TRBD2|few|TRBJ2-4
TGTGCCAGCAGCCCCAGGACTAGCGGTTACATTCAGTACTTC
CASSPRTSGYIQYF
>TRBV9|-|-|TRBJ1-1
TGTGCCAGCAGCGCGTCTCTGAACACTGAAGCTTTCTTT
CASSASLNTEAFF
>TRBV25-1|-|-|TRBJ1-1
TGTGCCAGCAGTGACCCAAGGACATTAGCTGAAGCTTTCTTT
CASSDPRTLAEAFF
>TRBV7-9|-|-|TRBJ1-6
TGTGCCAGCAGCTTAGGACAGGTCATTAATTCACCCCTCCACTTT
CASSLGQVINSPLHF
>TRBV28|TRBD1|-|TRBJ2-7
TGTGCCAGCAGTTTACCATCCGGGACAGGGGGCGACGAGCAGTACTTC
CASSLPSGTGGDEQYF
>TRBV7-3|-|-|TRBJ1-5
TGTGCCAGCAGCTTAGACGGGAGATCAATGCCCCAGCATTTT
CASSLDGRSMPQHF
>TRBV18|TRBD1|once|TRBJ1-1
TGTGCCAGCTTACTATATTCCGGTGAGGGGGCAGGCACTGAAGCTTTCTTT
CASLLYSGEGAGTEAFF
>TRBV7-2|TRBD2|-|TRBJ2-5
TGTGCCAGCAGCCCAGTAGCGGGAGGGCCCCACTTAGAGACCCAGTACTTC
CASSPVAGGPHLETQYF
>TRBV7-8|-|-|TRBJ2-1
TGTGCCAGCAGCATCACGACAGACAATGAGCAGTTCTTC
CASSITTDNEQFF
>TRBV2|TRBD1|-|TRBJ2-7
TGTGCCAGCAGTGATCAGGGGGCGGGCTACGAGCAGTACTTC
CASSDQGAGYEQYF
>TRBV6-4|TRBD1|few|TRBJ2-1
TGTGCCAGCAGTGACGCCGGGACAGGGGTAATCAATGAGCAGTTCTTC
CASSDAGTGVINEQFF
>TRBV5-8|-|many|TRBJ1-2
TGTGCCAGCAAAGCGGACGGAAATGGCTACACCTTC
CASKADGNGYTF
>TRBV25-1|-|once|TRBJ1-1
TGTGCCAGCAGTGATGGGGGGGCAGGGAACACTGAAGCTTTCTTT
CASSDGGAGNTEAFF